A single sample gave rise to the 12 T cell receptor beta chains below, sequenced in a study of cytomegalovirus exposure and HLA in healthy donors. PCR was performed using 60 Vbeta and 13 Jbeta primers. Only in-frame clones appear in the TCRdb table, and some are missing; sequencing was by immunoSEQ multiplex PCR. This sample has around 140,000 clones; approximately 87% occur once, and the top ten carry less than 5.5%. Sample: PBMCs. The receptor set was obtained from a young woman in good health and CMV-seronegative.

The chain couples TRBV7-6 to TRBJ1-4; D ambiguous. Germline CDR1 SGHVS, CDR2 FNYEAQ. The CDR3 consists of 12 residues. Trimming took off 5 bases at V and 3 bases at J, with 4 bases between the two ends. This CDR3 is CASSRPNEKLFF. The CDR3 DNA follows: TGTGCCAGCAGCCGTCCTAATGAAAAACTGTTTTTT.

The genes are TRBV10-3 and TRBJ1-3; no firm D call. There are 14 residues in the CDR3. V gave up 3 bases and J gave up 0 bases, with 6 bases separating them. Germline CDR1 and CDR2: ENHRY and SYGVKD. This CDR3 is CAISDRSSGNTIYF. CDR3 coding DNA: TGTGCCATCAGTGATAGGAGCTCTGGAAACACCATATATTTT.

The chain is built from TRBV27 and TRBJ2-7, with TRBD2 matching over 10 bases. Germline V lookup: CDR1 MNHEY, CDR2 SMNVEV (reference sequence). This CDR3 comprises 14 residues. Losses at the gene ends were 6 bases for V and 3 bases for J; bases not matched to a gene: 5. The CDR3 here is CASSRTSGNYEQYF. The CDR3, as DNA: TGTGCCAGCAGCCGGACTAGCGGAAACTACGAGCAGTACTTC.

This chain joins TRBV5-1 and TRBJ2-7, with 7 bases identical to TRBD2. Germline V gene sequence: CDR1 SGHRS, CDR2 YFSETQ. This CDR3 spans 16 amino acids. J gave up 1 base and V 2 bases, and 9 bases lay outside the gene matches. The CDR3 loop is CASSLGGAGASYEQYF. CDR3 DNA: TGCGCCAGCAGCTTAGGCGGGGCGGGAGCTTCCTACGAGCAGTACTTC. Based on the CDR3 plus reference TRBV5-1 and TRBJ2-7, the full variable domain is KAGVTQTPRYLIKTRGQQVTLSCSPISGHRSVSWYQQTPGQGLQFLFEYFSETQRNKGNFPGRFSGRQFSNSRSEMNVSTLELGDSALYLCASSLGGAGASYEQYFGPGTRLTVT.

The table lists this clone with a count of one. The V and J genes are TRBV19 and TRBJ1-4, with D possibly being TRBD1 (5 bases). The CDR3 contains 16 residues. Germline V lookup: CDR1 LNHDA, CDR2 SQIVND (reference sequence). With 6 bases removed from V and 2 bases from J, the gap between germline ends came to 16 bases. CDR3 loop: CASRANQAGTNEKLFF. CDR3 coding DNA: TGTGCCAGTAGGGCCAATCAGGCAGGGACTAATGAAAAACTGTTTTTT.

This clone was seen a handful of times. J is TRBJ2-1 and V is TRBV6-4, with 8 bases aligning to TRBD2. Trimming removed 3 bases from V and 4 bases from J; junction bases left unmatched: 5. The CDR3 is 15 residues long. Germline V gives CDR1 MRHNA, CDR2 SNTAGT. This CDR3 reads CASSERPGGYNEQFF. For the CDR3, the DNA is TGTGCCAGCAGTGAGAGGCCGGGGGGGTACAATGAGCAGTTCTTC.

The chain links TRBV4-1 to TRBJ1-2, with unresolved D. V dropped 2 bases and J dropped 0 bases, with 7 bases sitting between them. Germline V gene sequence: CDR1 MGHRA, CDR2 YSYEKL. This CDR3 has 14 residues. The CDR3 DNA reads as TGCGCCAGCAGCCAATCATCCACTAACTATGGCTACACCTTC. Translation: CASSQSSTNYGYTF.

The gene calls are TRBV7-8 and TRBJ2-1; unclear D gene. CDR3 length: 14 amino acids. The germline gives CDR1 SGHVS, CDR2 FQNEAQ. The V gene lost 5 bases and the J gene lost 5 bases, with 13 bases spanning the gap. The CDR3 here is CASSQVETDNEQFF. The DNA of the CDR3 is TGTGCCAGCAGCCAAGTCGAGACTGACAATGAGCAGTTCTTC.

The genes are TRBV27 and TRBJ2-7; TRBD1 agrees at 7 bases. The germline V gene has CDR1 MNHEY and CDR2 SMNVEV (reference sequence). The CDR3 is made up of 14 amino acids. V gave up 4 bases and J gave up 4 bases; unmatched junction bases: 7. CDR3 DNA sequence: TGTGCCAGCAGTTCCCCGGGACAGAAATACGAGCAGTACTTC. Protein product: CASSSPGQKYEQYF.

As DNA, the CDR3 is TGCGCCAGCAGCCACCCCAGCGGGGGGTACACCGGGGAGCTGTTTTTT. Translating gives CASSHPSGGYTGELFF. The chain carries TRBV10-2 and TRBJ2-2; 9 positions match TRBD2. CDR3 size: 16 residues. Germline CDR1 and CDR2: WSHSY and SAAADI. Germline trimming cut 6 bases from V and 3 bases from J; bases unmatched to any gene: 8.

The chain has TRBV30 and TRBJ2-7, with D unresolved. Per germline, CDR1 GTSNPN and CDR2 SVGIG (reference sequence). This CDR3 contains 11 residues. The ends were cut back, 2 bases at V and 3 bases at J, with 5 bases in the middle. In DNA, the CDR3 is TGTGCCTGGAGTCAGAACTACGAGCAGTACTTC. This sequence encodes CAWSQNYEQYF.

CDR3 loop: CASSPRGRTLTYEQYF. DNA for the CDR3: TGTGCCAGCTCCCCAAGGGGAAGGACATTGACCTACGAGCAGTACTTC. The chain joins TRBV18 to TRBJ2-7; D may be TRBD1 (5 bases). Germline V gene data show CDR1 as KGHSH and CDR2 as LQKENI. V was shortened by 6 bases and J by 2 bases, with 20 bases between the two germline ends. This CDR3 region has 16 residues.